This is a list of T cell receptor beta chains from one sample in a study of blood T cell repertoires in COVID-19. Data came from immunoSEQ multiplex PCR; TCRdb stores just in-frame clones and leaves some out. The table includes fewer than 300,000 clones, 85% detected once. Sequencing was carried out using peripheral blood. The receptors were gathered from a human donor in a cohort sampled during active COVID-19. The CDR3 runs from the conserved cysteine through the conserved F or W. The D gene is left open where the match is weak. Clone size is stated in some rows and not others, as once, few, many or a class when expanded.

CDR3 protein	CDR3 DNA	clone size	D gene	V gene	J gene
CASSGAREWGGYTF	TGTGCCAGTAGTGGAGCCAGGGAATGGGGTGGCTACACCTTC	few	.	TRBV19	TRBJ1-2
CASGRIVAGANVLTF	TGTGCCAGCGGGAGAATAGTCGCTGGGGCCAACGTCCTGACTTTC	.	.	TRBV2	TRBJ2-6
CASSQGRFERQIGETQYF	TGTGCCAGCAGCCAAGGGAGGTTCGAACGGCAAATCGGGGAGACCCAGTACTTC	.	.	TRBV14	TRBJ2-5
CASSPRGRGSTEAFF	TGTGCCAGCAGTCCCCGCGGGAGGGGGAGCACTGAAGCTTTCTTT	.	.	TRBV28	TRBJ1-1
CASSPSGTSWVYEQYF	TGTGCCAGCAGCCCGAGCGGGACTAGCTGGGTCTACGAGCAGTACTTC	.	TRBD2	TRBV5-6	TRBJ2-7
CASSPGTSGYLETQYF	TGTGCCAGCAGCCCTGGGACTAGCGGGTATTTAGAGACCCAGTACTTC	.	TRBD2	TRBV7-8	TRBJ2-5
CAPGLGPPLRANVLTF	TGCGCCCCGGGACTGGGACCCCCTCTGAGGGCCAACGTCCTGACTTTC	.	.	TRBV23-1	TRBJ2-6
CASSQEQGRHNSPLHF	TGTGCCAGCAGCCAAGAACAGGGTCGGCATAATTCACCCCTCCACTTT	.	.	TRBV4-2	TRBJ1-6
CASRESGTGETQYF	TGTGCCAGCAGAGAATCCGGGACAGGGGAGACCCAGTACTTC	.	TRBD1	TRBV7-9	TRBJ2-5
CASSPGLELSAGELFF	TGTGCCAGCAGCCCAGGACTAGAGTTGTCCGCCGGGGAGCTGTTTTTT	few	TRBD2	TRBV3-1/TRBV3-2	TRBJ2-2